This T cell receptor beta chain derives from a study of cytomegalovirus exposure and HLA in healthy donors (dated by TCRdb to the late 2010s). The study in broad terms: In an earlier analysis of 550 to 750 of the donors, around 290 Gb of sequence data and just under 120 million unique TCR beta sequences from 150 million to 200 million T cells were reported. Roughly 300 gigabases of sequencing data and approximately 85 million unique TCR sequences were included in an early release covering around 650 HLA-typed donors. Of the roughly 400 genotyped donors, approximately 83% fell in the genetic ancestry cluster associated with self-reported Caucasian donors. The study was designed to test whether signatures of past pathogen exposure could be identified by cataloging public T cell receptors. The study profiled the T cell repertoires of under 850 subjects by immunosequencing and related them to cytomegalovirus serostatus. Along with the roughly 670-subject first cohort, a separate validation cohort of over 90 different subjects was used. High-throughput TCR immunosequencing, statistical association of individual TCRs with disease status, and machine learning were combined to predict cytomegalovirus infection status. A later analysis re-examined previously published TCR beta repertoires from 610 or so donors and added high-resolution HLA genotyping to investigate patterns of TCR occurrence. Rather than using new phenotypic data, the later analysis identified candidate immune exposures from TCR beta sequences and from how often those sequences occurred across donors. To decide whether each TCR beta V gene segment behaved as functional or pseudogenic, an earlier analysis of approximately 600 of the donors relied on high-throughput TCR beta sequencing. Donor age, sex, ethnicity and CMV serostatus were collected together with the repertoire data. A later genetic analysis used genome-wide SNP genotypes for about three fifths of the 666 donors, treating that subset as a discovery cohort. All discovery cohort repertoires had been generated on a single sequencing platform. Both class I and class II loci were covered by HLA typing, at four-digit resolution. Typing coverage varied by locus: roughly 629-640 donors for A, B, C, DRB1 and DQB1; more than 500 for DQA1; more than 600 for DPA1; roughly 450 for DPB1. Four or five DR-DQ haplotypes were handled as single units for association and clustering, since linkage in the cohort was strong. Among roughly 400 genotyped donors of the cohort, an average of approximately 240,000 unique TCR beta nucleotide sequences was sequenced per donor, of which approximately 18% were non-productive. The research as a whole found: A cluster of highly shared sequence variants was judged likely to represent a technical artifact of the sequencing pipeline. In both the original and validation cohorts, the classifier was reported to diagnose cytomegalovirus status with high specificity and sensitivity. In this cohort, only TCR beta chains were sequenced, and detectable features were limited by the absence of alpha or paired-chain data. The authors suggested that the approach could potentially be extended to other disease states and immunological phenotypes. A later analysis associated roughly 17,000 TCR beta sequences with specific HLA alleles at a false discovery rate of 0.05. Because HLA typing was missing for some donors at each locus, association tests included only the typed subset. Several of the top co-occurrence clusters appeared to be linked to parvovirus B19, influenza, CMV and Epstein-Barr virus, according to a later analysis. Some IMGT-functional V segments, including TRBV6-2 and TRBV6-3, could not be told apart with the 87-base-pair reads, so those segments were excluded. In a later analysis, most CMV-associated TCR beta chains were found to appear HLA-restricted, with HLA associations seemingly driven largely by CMV exposure. CMV serostatus was the only immune exposure information available for the cohort. A further reported finding was that TCR beta sequences accurately predicted the HLA-A and HLA-B alleles for most subjects in the first cohort. In the study, around 150 TCR beta chains were listed as associated with cytomegalovirus. Most TCR sequences were seen in very few donors, while some public TCRs were found in many individuals. Linkage disequilibrium might explain the correlated functional status among segregating V segments, but an unknown experimental factor could not be ruled out. V-gene and J-gene trimming of TCR beta chains was associated with a missense DCLRE1C variant in a later genetic analysis, and the association was replicated in an independent cohort. Compared with the approximately 720-donor mean, donors in an Asian-associated ancestry cluster had fewer N-insertions in productive TCRs, according to a later genetic analysis. Sequencing depth was assumed to be roughly uniform across donors in the presence/absence analyses, though that assumption may not hold. Broadly in line with IMGT annotations, most TCR beta V segments showed up in productive rearrangements about 90% or about 30% of the time in an earlier analysis of several hundred of the donors. Three of the identified cytomegalovirus-associated TCR beta chains were confirmed in vitro to be specific for cytomegalovirus antigens. Strong co-occurrence of HLA alleles, especially DR and DQ, made assigning TCR associations to individual alleles difficult. In a later analysis, HLA-associated TCR beta chains showed more clonal expansion and lower generation probabilities than non-associated chains that were equally common. Because counts were too low, 15 to 20 rarely observed V segments, including chromosome 9 orphons, were excluded from the earlier analysis of under 650 of the donors. In a later analysis, the rate of TCR association differed among HLA loci, with DRB1 alleles having the most associated TCRs and HLA-C alleles having the fewest.

Trimming takes 0 bases from V and 7 bases from J, and the germline ends sit 10 bases apart. The CDR3 sequence holds 13 residues, the cysteine and phenylalanine included. Solely the CDR3 DNA is kept, with 39 bases framed from the first base. The germline V gene provides CDR1 SGHDT and CDR2 YYEEEE. The cohort comprised around 690 healthy bone marrow donors. At the time of sampling, every cohort member was nominally healthy, though immune exposures that went unrecorded were likely present. The donor was CMV seropositive and was included in the group of approximately 300 seropositive cohort members. A peripheral blood sample was collected from each donor, and TCR beta sequencing was performed on peripheral blood mononuclear cells. Genomic DNA extraction from the blood cell samples was performed with the Qiagen DNeasy Blood Extraction Kit. A word on this clone: What antigen it recognizes has not been identified. No per-base quality is available; no much larger clone lies one base away.

To prepare the library, the immunoSEQ multiplex PCR assay was applied. A mixture of 60 forward primers for TCR Vbeta segments and 13 reverse primers for TCR Jbeta segments was used in the multiplex PCR. The CDR3 region of rearranged TCR beta genes was amplified from genomic DNA with a multiplex PCR assay. On the Illumina HiSeq System, the amplified TCR beta libraries were sequenced as 87-base-pair reads. The original pipeline was this. A later analysis tallied 70 million to 100 million unique TCR beta chains across the 666 repertoires, and approximately 11 million of those chains were shared by two or more donors. Raw reads were error-corrected and collapsed into unique sequences by a nearest-neighbor algorithm in which closely related sequences were merged to remove PCR and sequencing errors. CDR3 sequences were aligned to IMGT reference sequences to assign V, D and J gene segments. Each retained sequence needed at least a six-nucleotide match to both a V gene segment and a J gene segment. A rearrangement was called productive if the CDR3 had no stop codons and remained in frame with V and J, and every other rearrangement was called non-productive. CDR3 was defined according to IMGT convention as the region running from the second conserved V-encoded cysteine to the conserved J-encoded phenylalanine. Sequences without an unambiguous match to a single V gene segment were excluded from the earlier analysis of almost 600 of the donors. In an earlier analysis of around 600 of the donors, V segments were called functional above 56.7% productive rearrangements and were called segregating when the between-donor standard deviation exceeded 5%. A statistical classification framework was developed to diagnose cytomegalovirus status using the catalog of TCR beta chain sequences. In a later analysis, V and J genes were assigned by comparing TCR nucleotide sequences against IMGT/GENE-DB human TR gene sequences. Using the TCRdist pipeline, a later analysis assigned CDR3 sequences along with most-parsimonious VDJ recombination scenarios. A later analysis defined each TCR beta chain by its CDR3 amino acid sequence plus V-gene family, and excluded reads lacking a unique V-gene family. As a way to deal with suspected cross-contamination and a sequencing artifact, a later analysis dropped approximately 570 nucleotide sequences that were highly shared and had low generation probability. In a later analysis, a clonal expansion index for each public chain was calculated from normalized within-repertoire ranks of inferred template counts. In a later analysis, generation probabilities were computed with a VDJ recombination model fitted to out-of-frame rearrangements, and the resulting probabilities were checked against IGoR. Hypergeometric tests were used in a later analysis to score TCR-TCR, TCR-HLA and TCR-CMV co-occurrence, with a repertoire-size bias correction applied to the TCR pairs. False discovery rates were estimated in a later analysis by permuting HLA or CMV assignments 20 times. In a later analysis, co-occurring TCRs were grouped using DBSCAN, and TCRdist sequence similarity was added for clustering within HLA-allele-positive subsets. For co-occurrence clustering, repertoires with fewer than 30,000 or more than 120,000 public chains were excluded, along with 5 or 6 repertoires with anomalous nucleotide sharing. In its TCRdb copy, this immuneACCESS table keeps in-frame sequences only and misses some clones. Where compared with another copy, unresolved V genes explain less than half of these, and the others have no known cause. Clone size and V and J calls were adopted from that table, with D and trimming inferred from the DNA. Across this sample there are roughly 100,000 clones, with roughly three quarters seen only once. The ten largest clonotypes hold 15% to 20% of the sample.

This chain is built from TRBV5-6 and TRBJ1-1; the D gene is perhaps TRBD1, on 5 matching bases. Material for sequencing was PBMCs. This TCR came from a woman aged 55-75 years in good health and CMV-seropositive. The CDR3: CASSLGQGGEAFF. The sequence in DNA is TGTGCCAGCAGCTTGGGTCAGGGTGGTGAAGCTTTCTTT.